This T cell receptor (beta chain) was sequenced in a study of T cell responses to AZD1222 COVID-19 vaccine listed by TCRdb under 2021. Notes on the research overall: Because spike-specific TCR depth and breadth did not differ between the two schedules, AZD1222 recipients who got a second dose at roughly 4 weeks were pooled with those who got a second dose at roughly 12 weeks. A total of approximately 240 trial participants underwent TCR sequencing, of whom about 200 had received two doses of AZD1222 and 26 had received two doses of the MenACWY control vaccine. Trial participants were enrolled by age into 18-55, 56-69 and 70-plus year subgroups, with around 140, 26 and 57 TCR-sequenced participants respectively. What the work shows at the level of the full study, not this receptor alone: The vaccine-associated CD4 TCRs covered the entire spike protein, and the dominant responses fell in regions 160-218 and 743-854. Epitopes outside the regions mutated in the B.1.351 and B.1.1.7 variants were reportedly recognized by nearly half of the unique spike-specific TCRs. After two AZD1222 doses, spike-specific TCR breadth and depth were significantly higher than at day 0 and than in MenACWY recipients. In the small 56-69-year group, the increase in depth fell short of significance, most likely because of low power. Most participants were white British and females outnumbered males, and the authors suggested that clonal diversity may have been underestimated. Conclusions about previously exposed vaccinees were limited because only a handful of AZD1222 recipients were SARS-CoV-2 seropositive at baseline. Because no day 14 peak-response samples were available, the repertoires could be characterized only after the peak T cell response.

Between the V and J ends, shortened by 1 base and 3 bases respectively, the junction contains 10 bases. CDR1 and CDR2 are drawn from the germline V gene: MGHRA, YSYEKL. The CDR3, from cysteine to phenylalanine, totals 15 residues. Only the CDR3 DNA stays, 45 bases, in frame from base 1. As regards this clone: This clone's antigen is unknown. Per-nucleotide qualities are absent, and no much larger clonotype sits a single base away.

According to the study, the label for this sample's time point signals: baseline before first vaccination. The vaccinee samples were drawn from two UK trials, COV001 and COV002, one of which was a single-blind randomized controlled phase 2/3 trial testing AZD1222 (ChAdOx1 nCoV-19) in healthy adults. Trial participant PBMC samples were collected at day 0 and day 28 after the second dose for TCRbeta chain sequencing. The CDR3 regions of human TCRbeta chains were subjected to immunosequencing. Processing in the source paper ran as follows. TCRs in the repertoires were compared against a reference library of SARS-CoV-2-specific TCRs that had been generated with the MIRA antigen-specificity platform. Breadth meant the fraction of unique TCRs that were SARS-CoV-2-associated, whereas depth meant the fraction of total T cells that were SARS-CoV-2-associated. Using the MIRA data, every spike-specific TCR was mapped to the spike region that the TCR reacted to and assigned to either a CD4 or a CD8 class. Log10-transformed breadth and depth values were compared by one-way ANOVA with Sidak's multiple comparisons tests. TCRdb took over this immuneACCESS table, retaining in-frame rearrangements with V and J assigned. Such tables are incomplete; in checked studies, under half of the missing clones stem from an unresolved V gene, and the remainder is unexplained. That table furnishes V, J and clone size, whereas the DNA furnished D and trimming. Across this sample there are some 120,000 clones, with over 75% seen only once. Together, the top ten hold 4.5% to 6% of the sample.

The sequence is built from TRBV4-1 and TRBJ2-1; the D segment cannot be called with confidence. The sequence derives from an adult in good health. This specimen was peripheral blood, taken on day 0 of AZD1222 vaccination. The nucleotide sequence reads TGCGCCAGCAGCCAAGCTGCCTTGGGCTACAATGAGCAGTTCTTC. Its amino acids are CASSQAALGYNEQFF.